This TCR beta chain was retrieved from a study of cytomegalovirus exposure and HLA in healthy donors (dated by TCRdb to between 2016 and 2019). Regarding the research as a whole: According to an earlier analysis of a few hundred of the donors, about 170 million T cells yielded 120 million or so unique TCR beta sequences and approximately 300 Gb of sequence data. Approximately 300 gigabases of sequencing data and 78 million or so unique TCR sequences were included in an early release covering roughly 600 HLA-typed donors. Among the approximately 430 genotyped donors, about 85% belonged to the genetic ancestry cluster associated with self-reported Caucasian donors. The study was designed to test whether signatures of past pathogen exposure could be identified by cataloging public T cell receptors. The T cell repertoires of some 700 subjects were profiled by immunosequencing and related to cytomegalovirus serostatus. A separate validation cohort of 100 to 150 different subjects was used in addition to the approximately 700-subject first cohort. High-throughput TCR immunosequencing, statistical association of individual TCRs with disease status, and machine learning were combined to predict cytomegalovirus infection status. A later analysis re-analyzed previously published TCR beta repertoires from approximately 670 donors and added high-resolution HLA genotyping to study TCR occurrence patterns. Rather than using new phenotypic data, the later analysis identified candidate immune exposures from TCR beta sequences and from how often those sequences occurred across donors. In an earlier analysis of 500 to 650 of the donors, high-throughput TCR beta sequencing was used to judge whether each TCR beta V gene segment behaved as functional or pseudogenic. Donor age, sex, ethnicity and CMV serostatus were collected together with the repertoire data. A later genetic analysis took genome-wide SNP genotypes for about three fifths of the 666 donors and used that subset as a discovery cohort. Every discovery cohort repertoire had been produced on one sequencing platform. Both class I and class II loci were covered by HLA typing, at four-digit resolution. Typing coverage differed by locus: A, B, C, DRB1 and DQB1 were typed in roughly 629-630 donors, DQA1 in approximately 520, DPA1 in 606, and DPB1 in 450 to 480. Several DR-DQ haplotypes were handled as single units for association and clustering because linkage in the cohort was strong. On average, 235,054 unique TCR beta nucleotide sequences were sequenced per donor among fewer than 500 genotyped donors of the cohort, with roughly 18% of those sequences being non-productive. The paper's findings and limits, for the study overall: A later analysis found that HLA-associated TCR beta chains were more clonally expanded and had lower generation probabilities than equally common non-associated chains. This cohort had only TCR beta chains sequenced, and the lack of alpha or paired-chain data limited which features could be detected. In a later genetic analysis, fewer N-insertions in productive TCRs were reported among donors in an Asian-associated ancestry cluster than the roughly 640-donor mean. Cytomegalovirus status was reported to be diagnosed by the classifier with high specificity and sensitivity in both the original and validation cohorts. A later analysis associated roughly 17,000 TCR beta sequences with specific HLA alleles at a false discovery rate of 0.05. HLA typing was unavailable for some donors at each locus, so association tests used only the typed subset. When HLA alleles, especially DR and DQ, strongly co-occurred, attributing TCR associations to individual alleles was difficult. Presence/absence analyses assumed roughly uniform sequencing depth across donors, an assumption that may not hold. The authors suggested that the approach could potentially be generalized to other disease states and immunological phenotypes. CMV serostatus was the only immune exposure information available for the cohort. According to a later analysis, TCR association rates differed among HLA loci, with DRB1 alleles showing the most associated TCRs and HLA-C alleles showing the fewest. Some IMGT-functional V segments, including TRBV6-2 and TRBV6-3, could not be distinguished by the 87-base-pair reads and were therefore excluded. A few of the identified cytomegalovirus-associated TCR beta chains were confirmed in vitro to be specific for cytomegalovirus antigens. A further reported finding was that TCR beta sequences accurately predicted the HLA-A and HLA-B alleles for most subjects in the first cohort. Correlated functional status among segregating V segments might reflect linkage disequilibrium, but an unknown experimental factor could not be ruled out. Broadly in line with IMGT annotations, most TCR beta V segments showed up in productive rearrangements about 87% or about 30% of the time in an earlier analysis of under 700 of the donors. Most TCR sequences were seen in very few donors, while some public TCRs were found in many individuals. According to a later analysis, most CMV-associated TCR beta chains appeared to be HLA-restricted, and the HLA associations seemed to be driven largely by CMV exposure. A later genetic analysis associated a missense DCLRE1C variant with V-gene and J-gene trimming of TCR beta chains, and an independent cohort replicated the association. The study listed over 150 TCR beta chains as associated with cytomegalovirus. A cluster of highly shared sequence variants was judged likely to represent a technical artifact of the sequencing pipeline. Over 15 rarely observed V segments, including chromosome 9 orphons, were excluded from the earlier analysis of just under 600 of the donors because counts were too low. According to a later analysis, parvovirus B19, influenza, CMV and Epstein-Barr virus appeared linked to several top co-occurrence clusters.

Library prep was done by the immunoSEQ multiplex PCR assay. A mixture of 60 forward primers for TCR Vbeta segments and 13 reverse primers for TCR Jbeta segments was used in the multiplex PCR. A multiplex PCR assay on genomic DNA amplified the CDR3 region of rearranged TCR beta genes. On the Illumina HiSeq System, the amplified TCR beta libraries were sequenced as 87-base-pair reads. Under the source paper's analysis protocol: Across the 600 to 700 repertoires, a later analysis counted tens of millions of unique TCR beta chains, approximately 12 million of which were shared by at least two donors. Raw reads were error-corrected and collapsed into unique sequences by a nearest-neighbor algorithm in which closely related sequences were merged to remove PCR and sequencing errors. CDR3 sequences were aligned to IMGT reference sequences to assign V, D and J gene segments. Each retained sequence needed at least a six-nucleotide match to both a V gene segment and a J gene segment. A rearrangement was called productive if the CDR3 had no stop codons and remained in frame with V and J, and every other rearrangement was called non-productive. CDR3 was defined by IMGT convention, running from the second conserved V-encoded cysteine to the conserved J-encoded phenylalanine. In an earlier analysis of more than 550 of the donors, sequences lacking an unambiguous match to a single V gene segment were excluded. In an earlier analysis of 587 of the donors, a V segment was called functional when productive rearrangements were above 56.7%, and segregating when the standard deviation between donors exceeded 5%. A statistical classification framework was developed to diagnose cytomegalovirus status using the catalog of TCR beta chain sequences. In a later analysis, TCR nucleotide sequences were compared against IMGT/GENE-DB human TR gene sequences so that V and J genes could be assigned. A later analysis assigned CDR3 sequences and most-parsimonious VDJ recombination scenarios with the TCRdist pipeline. In a later analysis, every TCR beta chain was defined by the combination of its CDR3 amino acid sequence and its V-gene family, and reads without a unique V-gene family were dropped. A later analysis removed over 500 highly shared, low-generation-probability nucleotide sequences to deal with suspected cross-contamination and a sequencing artifact. In a later analysis, a clonal expansion index for each public chain was calculated from normalized within-repertoire ranks of inferred template counts. In a later analysis, generation probabilities were computed with a VDJ recombination model fitted to out-of-frame rearrangements, and the resulting probabilities were checked against IGoR. Hypergeometric tests were used in a later analysis to score TCR-TCR, TCR-HLA and TCR-CMV co-occurrence, with a repertoire-size bias correction applied to the TCR pairs. To estimate false discovery rates, a later analysis permuted the HLA or CMV assignments 20 times. In a later analysis, co-occurring TCRs were grouped using DBSCAN, with TCRdist sequence similarity added in when clustering inside HLA-allele-positive subsets. Repertoires with fewer than 30,000 or more than 120,000 public chains were left out of co-occurrence clustering, as were about 5 repertoires with anomalous nucleotide sharing. Entries here come from immuneACCESS through TCRdb and include only in-frame sequences with V and J called. Some clones fail to appear in such tables; in the studies checked, an unresolved V gene covers under half of the shortfall, and the cause of the remainder is unknown. The DNA gave D and trimming, while V, J and clone size come from that table. This sample gives some 180,000 clones in total; about 80% of them show up just once. The ten largest clones add up to approximately 2% of the sample.

V loses 7 bases at its end and J loses 11 bases; junction bases beyond the gene matches: 5. The CDR3 spans 11 residues, from the cysteine through the phenylalanine. Solely the CDR3 DNA is kept, with 33 bases framed from the first base. The germline V gene yields MNHNS for CDR1 and SASEGT for CDR2. Remarks on this clone: Its antigen specificity is not known. The record has no base qualities; no much larger clone is one base away.

The cohort was made up of under 800 healthy bone marrow donors. At the time of sampling, every cohort member was nominally healthy, though immune exposures that went unrecorded were likely present. The donor tested CMV seronegative and was one of the 352 seronegative cohort members. Each donor provided a peripheral blood sample, and peripheral blood mononuclear cells were used for TCR beta sequencing. The Qiagen DNeasy Blood Extraction Kit was used to extract genomic DNA from the blood cell samples. Sequencing input: PBMCs. The rearranged segments are TRBV6-1 and TRBJ1-5, with 7 middle bases fitting TRBD1. The receptor was isolated from a man aged 30 to 39 in good health and CMV-seronegative. CDR3 loop: CASKGQDAQHF. The sequenced DNA: TGTGCCAGCAAAGGACAGGACGCCCAGCATTTT.